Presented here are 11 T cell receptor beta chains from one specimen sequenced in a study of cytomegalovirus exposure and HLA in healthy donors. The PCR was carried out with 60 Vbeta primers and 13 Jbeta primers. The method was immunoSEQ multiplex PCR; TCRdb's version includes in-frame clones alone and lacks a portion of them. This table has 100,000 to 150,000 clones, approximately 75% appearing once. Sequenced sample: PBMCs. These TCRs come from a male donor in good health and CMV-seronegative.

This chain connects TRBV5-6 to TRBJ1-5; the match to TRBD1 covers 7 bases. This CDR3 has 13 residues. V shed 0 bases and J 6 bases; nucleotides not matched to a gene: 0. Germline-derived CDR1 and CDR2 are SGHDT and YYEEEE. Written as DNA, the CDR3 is TGTGCCAGCAGCTTGGCAGGGGGTCAGCCCCAGCATTTT. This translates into CASSLAGGQPQHF.

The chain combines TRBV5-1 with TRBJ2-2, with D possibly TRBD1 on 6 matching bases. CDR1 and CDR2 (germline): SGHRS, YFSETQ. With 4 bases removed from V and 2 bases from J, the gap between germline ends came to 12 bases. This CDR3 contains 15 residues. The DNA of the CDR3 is TGCGCCAGCAGCCGCCGGGACACTAACACCGGGGAGCTGTTTTTT. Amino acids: CASSRRDTNTGELFF.

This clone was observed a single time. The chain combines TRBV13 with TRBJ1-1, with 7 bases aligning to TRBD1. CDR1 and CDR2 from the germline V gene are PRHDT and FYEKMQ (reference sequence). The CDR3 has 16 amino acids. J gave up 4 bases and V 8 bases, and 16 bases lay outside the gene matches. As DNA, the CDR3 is TGTGCCAGCCTCCGCCGAAAGGGGGCGCTTATCACTGAAGCTTTCTTT. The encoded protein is CASLRRKGALITEAFF.

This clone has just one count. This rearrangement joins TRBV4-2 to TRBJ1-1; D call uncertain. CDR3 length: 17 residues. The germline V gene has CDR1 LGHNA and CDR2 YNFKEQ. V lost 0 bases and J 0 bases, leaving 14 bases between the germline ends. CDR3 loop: CASSQDGSVKMNTEAFF. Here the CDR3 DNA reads TGTGCCAGCAGCCAAGACGGGAGTGTTAAAATGAACACTGAAGCTTTCTTT.

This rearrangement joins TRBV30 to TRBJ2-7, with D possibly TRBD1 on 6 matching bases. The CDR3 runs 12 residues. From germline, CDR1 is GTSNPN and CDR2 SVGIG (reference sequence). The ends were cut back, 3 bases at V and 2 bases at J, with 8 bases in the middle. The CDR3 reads CAWSQGTYEQYF. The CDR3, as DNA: TGTGCCTGGAGCCAGGGGACCTACGAGCAGTACTTC. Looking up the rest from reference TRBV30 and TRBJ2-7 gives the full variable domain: SQTIHQWPATLVQPVGSPLSLECTVEGTSNPNLYWYRQAAGRGLQLLFYSVGIGQISSEVPQNLSASRPQDRQFILSSKKLLLSDSGFYLCAWSQGTYEQYFGPGTRLTVT.

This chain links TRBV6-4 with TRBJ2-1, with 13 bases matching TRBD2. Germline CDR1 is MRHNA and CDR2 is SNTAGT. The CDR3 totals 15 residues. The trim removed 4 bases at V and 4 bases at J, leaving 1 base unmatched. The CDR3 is CASSGTSGGYNEQFF. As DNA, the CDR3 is TGTGCCAGCAGTGGGACTAGCGGGGGTTACAATGAGCAGTTCTTC.

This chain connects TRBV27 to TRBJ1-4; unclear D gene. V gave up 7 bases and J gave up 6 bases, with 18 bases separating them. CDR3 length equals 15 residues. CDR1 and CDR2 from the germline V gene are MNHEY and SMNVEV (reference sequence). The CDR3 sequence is CASTLAAPRDEKLFF. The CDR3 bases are TGTGCCAGCACCTTGGCGGCCCCTCGAGATGAAAAACTGTTTTTT.

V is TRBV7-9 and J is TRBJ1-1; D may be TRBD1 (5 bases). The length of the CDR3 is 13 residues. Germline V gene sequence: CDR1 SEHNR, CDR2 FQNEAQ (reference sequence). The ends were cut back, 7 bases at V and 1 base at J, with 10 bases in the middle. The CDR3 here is CASTQGGNTEAFF. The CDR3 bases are TGTGCCAGCACCCAGGGAGGGAACACTGAAGCTTTCTTT. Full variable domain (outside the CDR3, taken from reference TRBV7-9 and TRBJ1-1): DTGVSQNPRHKITKRGQNVTFRCDPISEHNRLYWYRQTLGQGPEFLTYFQNEAQLEKSRLLSDRFSAERPKGSFSTLEIQRTEQGDSAMYLCASTQGGNTEAFFGQGTRLTVV.

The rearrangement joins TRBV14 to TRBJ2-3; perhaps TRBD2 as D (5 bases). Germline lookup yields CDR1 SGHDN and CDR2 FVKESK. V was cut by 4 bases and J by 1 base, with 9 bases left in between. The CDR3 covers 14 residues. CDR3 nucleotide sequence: TGTGCCAGCAGCCCTTGGCGGGGCACAGATACGCAGTATTTT. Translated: CASSPWRGTDTQYF.

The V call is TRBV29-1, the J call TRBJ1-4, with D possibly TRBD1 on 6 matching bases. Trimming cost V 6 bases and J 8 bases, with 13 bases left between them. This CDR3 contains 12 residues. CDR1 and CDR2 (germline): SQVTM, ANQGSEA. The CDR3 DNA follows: TGCAGCGTGGGGTGGGGGACAGAAAAACTGTTTTTT. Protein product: CSVGWGTEKLFF.

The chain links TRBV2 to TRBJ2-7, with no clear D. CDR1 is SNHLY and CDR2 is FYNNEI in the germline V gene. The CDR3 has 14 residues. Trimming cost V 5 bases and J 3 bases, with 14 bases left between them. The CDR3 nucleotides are TGTGCCAGCAGTTCTACTTCCGGCGGCTACGAGCAGTACTTC. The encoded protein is CASSSTSGGYEQYF.